The rows below give T cell receptor beta chains drawn from one sample of a study of cytomegalovirus exposure and HLA in healthy donors. Libraries were prepared by immunoSEQ multiplex PCR; TCRdb keeps only in-frame clonotypes and omits some of them. The repertoire consists of approximately 190,000 clones, with 60% to 80% occurring once and the leading ten covering approximately 2%. The sequencing input was PBMCs. These TCRs come from a woman younger than 45 in good health and CMV-seropositive. CDR3s include the opening cysteine and the closing phenylalanine or tryptophan. The D gene is left open where the match is weak. The size field is filled for only some rows; it gives once, few, many or a size class.

j_call: TRBJ1-1
v_call: TRBV9
d_call: .
clone_size: .
cdr3_nt: TGTGCCAGCAGCGTGTATATACAGGGTGAAGCTTTCTTT
cdr3_aa: CASSVYIQGEAFF

j_call: TRBJ2-7
v_call: TRBV19
d_call: .
clone_size: .
cdr3_nt: TGTGCCACCGGAGGGCCAAGACTCTACGAGCAGTACTTC
cdr3_aa: CATGGPRLYEQYF

j_call: TRBJ2-1
v_call: TRBV6-5
d_call: TRBD2
clone_size: .
cdr3_nt: TGTGCCAGCAGAAAGCGGGAGAACAATGAGCAGTTCTTC
cdr3_aa: CASRKRENNEQFF

j_call: TRBJ1-4
v_call: TRBV14
d_call: .
clone_size: once
cdr3_nt: TGTGCCAGCAGCCACAGGTTGGATGAAAAACTGTTTTTT
cdr3_aa: CASSHRLDEKLFF

j_call: TRBJ2-4
v_call: TRBV7-8
d_call: .
clone_size: few
cdr3_nt: TGTGCCAGCAGCCGGGGTGCCAAAAACATTCAGTACTTC
cdr3_aa: CASSRGAKNIQYF

j_call: TRBJ2-6
v_call: TRBV15
d_call: .
clone_size: .
cdr3_nt: TGTGCCACCAGCAGATCTCGACAGGGACTCTCTGGGGCCAACGTCCTGACTTTC
cdr3_aa: CATSRSRQGLSGANVLTF

j_call: TRBJ2-3
v_call: TRBV13
d_call: TRBD2
clone_size: .
cdr3_nt: TGTGCCAGCAGCTGGACTAGCGGGACTATCACAGATACGCAGTATTTT
cdr3_aa: CASSWTSGTITDTQYF

j_call: TRBJ1-1
v_call: TRBV20-1
d_call: .
clone_size: .
cdr3_nt: TGCAGTGCTAGAGCTTCCACTGAAGCTTTCTTT
cdr3_aa: CSARASTEAFF

j_call: TRBJ1-2
v_call: TRBV2
d_call: TRBD1
clone_size: .
cdr3_nt: TGTGCCAGCAGGTCCGGGACAGGGATTGGGCCCTATGGCTACACCTTC
cdr3_aa: CASRSGTGIGPYGYTF

j_call: TRBJ1-2
v_call: TRBV25-1
d_call: .
clone_size: .
cdr3_nt: TGTGCCAGCAGTGAAGGGGGCGCAGATAACTATGGCTACACCTTC
cdr3_aa: CASSEGGADNYGYTF

j_call: TRBJ2-5
v_call: TRBV5-1
d_call: TRBD1
clone_size: .
cdr3_nt: TGCGCCAGCACCCTTCGTAACAGGGGGCCTGGAGAGACCCAGTACTTC
cdr3_aa: CASTLRNRGPGETQYF

j_call: TRBJ2-2
v_call: TRBV11-2
d_call: TRBD1
clone_size: .
cdr3_nt: TGTGCCAGCAGCTGGGACAGGTCCACCGGGGAGCTGTTTTTT
cdr3_aa: CASSWDRSTGELFF

j_call: TRBJ2-1
v_call: TRBV6-6
d_call: TRBD1
clone_size: .
cdr3_nt: TGTGCCAGCAGTTACTCGAAAGGGGGCGCTTTCAATGAGCAGTTCTTC
cdr3_aa: CASSYSKGGAFNEQFF

j_call: TRBJ2-7
v_call: TRBV4-1
d_call: .
clone_size: .
cdr3_nt: TGCGCCAGCAGCCAAGGGACCCGAACAGGTTCCTACGAGCAGTACTTC
cdr3_aa: CASSQGTRTGSYEQYF

j_call: TRBJ2-5
v_call: TRBV7-9
d_call: TRBD2
clone_size: .
cdr3_nt: TGTGCCAGCAGCCTAGGAATCAGCGGGGGGACCCAAGAGACCCAGTACTTC
cdr3_aa: CASSLGISGGTQETQYF

j_call: TRBJ2-7
v_call: TRBV2
d_call: .
clone_size: few
cdr3_nt: TGTGCCAGCAGTCGACAGCCTATAACCAACTACGAGCAGTACTTC
cdr3_aa: CASSRQPITNYEQYF

j_call: TRBJ2-6
v_call: TRBV28
d_call: .
clone_size: .
cdr3_nt: TGTGCCAGCAGTAAGCCTGGGGCCAACGTCCTGACTTTC
cdr3_aa: CASSKPGANVLTF

j_call: TRBJ1-4
v_call: TRBV2
d_call: .
clone_size: .
cdr3_nt: TGTGCCAGCAAGGGGTATTACGAAAAACTGTTTTTT
cdr3_aa: CASKGYYEKLFF

j_call: TRBJ2-2
v_call: TRBV2
d_call: TRBD2
clone_size: once
cdr3_nt: TGTGCCAGCAACGTCGGCGGGAGTGCGTACACCGGGGAGCTGTTTTTT
cdr3_aa: CASNVGGSAYTGELFF

j_call: TRBJ1-4
v_call: TRBV28
d_call: TRBD1
clone_size: .
cdr3_nt: TGTGCCAGCAGCCACAGGGGATGGGGTGAAAAACTGTTTTTT
cdr3_aa: CASSHRGWGEKLFF

j_call: TRBJ1-6
v_call: TRBV30
d_call: TRBD1
clone_size: .
cdr3_nt: TGTGCCTGGACCCCCCGGACAGGGGCGATTTCTAGGAGCTCCTATAATTCACCCCTCCACTTT
cdr3_aa: CAWTPRTGAISRSSYNSPLHF

j_call: TRBJ1-4
v_call: TRBV19
d_call: TRBD1
clone_size: .
cdr3_nt: TGTGCCAGCGCTCTCTTTACAGGGGGAAGTGAAAAACTGTTTTTT
cdr3_aa: CASALFTGGSEKLFF

j_call: TRBJ2-7
v_call: TRBV19
d_call: .
clone_size: .
cdr3_nt: TGTGCCAGTAGGGGGACTGGAACCTACGAGCAGTACTTC
cdr3_aa: CASRGTGTYEQYF

j_call: TRBJ2-2
v_call: TRBV9
d_call: .
clone_size: once
cdr3_nt: TGTGCCAGCAGCGTACAGGGCAGCCACTTAAACACCGGGGAGCTGTTTTTT
cdr3_aa: CASSVQGSHLNTGELFF

j_call: TRBJ1-6
v_call: TRBV25-1
d_call: TRBD1
clone_size: few
cdr3_nt: TGTGCCAGCAGTTTGACAGGGGGTTGGGATTCACCCCTCCACTTT
cdr3_aa: CASSLTGGWDSPLHF

j_call: TRBJ2-1
v_call: TRBV7-9
d_call: TRBD1
clone_size: .
cdr3_nt: TGTGCCAGCAGTACAGGGGGATTCGCTTACAATGAGCAGTTCTTC
cdr3_aa: CASSTGGFAYNEQFF

j_call: TRBJ1-1
v_call: TRBV6-6
d_call: .
clone_size: .
cdr3_nt: TGTGCCAGCAGGGGGGCTTGGACTGAAGCTTTCTTT
cdr3_aa: CASRGAWTEAFF

j_call: TRBJ1-4
v_call: TRBV5-8
d_call: TRBD1
clone_size: .
cdr3_nt: TGTGCCAGCAGCCTCGGACAGGTCGGGGAAGAAAAACTGTTTTTT
cdr3_aa: CASSLGQVGEEKLFF

j_call: TRBJ2-6
v_call: TRBV9
d_call: TRBD1
clone_size: .
cdr3_nt: TGTGCCAGCAGCGTAGACCCTGAGACAGGGTCCGGGGCCAACGTCCTGACTTTC
cdr3_aa: CASSVDPETGSGANVLTF

j_call: TRBJ2-1
v_call: TRBV7-3
d_call: TRBD2
clone_size: once
cdr3_nt: TGTGCCAGCAGCTTTTTTCCACCTACTAGCGGGAGGGCCAATGAGCAGTTCTTC
cdr3_aa: CASSFFPPTSGRANEQFF

j_call: TRBJ2-7
v_call: TRBV11-2
d_call: TRBD2
clone_size: .
cdr3_nt: TGTGCCAGCAGCTTAGATAGGCTAGCGGGCGGATCCTACGAGCAGTACTTC
cdr3_aa: CASSLDRLAGGSYEQYF

j_call: TRBJ1-6
v_call: TRBV4-1
d_call: .
clone_size: .
cdr3_nt: TGCGCCAGCAGCCAAGATGGGCAGGATGGGGCACGAGGATCACCCCTCCACTTT
cdr3_aa: CASSQDGQDGARGSPLHF

j_call: TRBJ1-6
v_call: TRBV30
d_call: .
clone_size: .
cdr3_nt: TGTGCCTGGAGTGTACTAACCGGGGATAATTCACCCCTCCACTTT
cdr3_aa: CAWSVLTGDNSPLHF

j_call: TRBJ2-5
v_call: TRBV10-3
d_call: .
clone_size: once
cdr3_nt: TGTGCCATCAGTGAATGGGGGCGGGAGAACGTAGAGGAGACCCAGTACTTC
cdr3_aa: CAISEWGRENVEETQYF

j_call: TRBJ2-3
v_call: TRBV4-3
d_call: TRBD2
clone_size: .
cdr3_nt: TGCGCCAGCAGCCTCAGAGGACCAGCGGGGGGGCCTGCAGATACGCAGTATTTT
cdr3_aa: CASSLRGPAGGPADTQYF

j_call: TRBJ2-2
v_call: TRBV30
d_call: .
clone_size: few
cdr3_nt: TGTGCCTGGAGTCCTTACACCGGGGAGCTGTTTTTT
cdr3_aa: CAWSPYTGELFF

j_call: TRBJ1-1
v_call: TRBV7-2
d_call: .
clone_size: few
cdr3_nt: TGTGCCAGCAGCTTTTCGTGGGGGGAAGACACTGAAGCTTTCTTT
cdr3_aa: CASSFSWGEDTEAFF

j_call: TRBJ2-4
v_call: TRBV28
d_call: .
clone_size: .
cdr3_nt: TGTGCCAGCAGTTTAGTCCCCCTAGCCAAAAACATTCAGTACTTC
cdr3_aa: CASSLVPLAKNIQYF

j_call: TRBJ1-1
v_call: TRBV6-6
d_call: .
clone_size: .
cdr3_nt: TGTGCCAGCAGACTGGGGCAGTGGGACACTGAAGCTTTCTTT
cdr3_aa: CASRLGQWDTEAFF

j_call: TRBJ2-1
v_call: TRBV5-1
d_call: .
clone_size: .
cdr3_nt: TGCGCCAGCAGCTTGGCCTCAGGGGATGAGCAGTTCTTC
cdr3_aa: CASSLASGDEQFF

j_call: TRBJ2-2
v_call: TRBV5-6
d_call: .
clone_size: .
cdr3_nt: TGTGCCAGCACCAGGAGGGAGAACACCGGGGAGCTGTTTTTT
cdr3_aa: CASTRRENTGELFF

j_call: TRBJ1-1
v_call: TRBV29-1
d_call: .
clone_size: .
cdr3_nt: TGCAGCGGCCTACAGACGAACACTGAAGCTTTCTTT
cdr3_aa: CSGLQTNTEAFF

j_call: TRBJ2-1
v_call: TRBV5-1
d_call: TRBD2
clone_size: .
cdr3_nt: TGCGCCAGCAGCTTGGACCTGTGGGGGGGAGCCCCCTACAATGAGCAGTTCTTC
cdr3_aa: CASSLDLWGGAPYNEQFF

j_call: TRBJ1-4
v_call: TRBV16
d_call: .
clone_size: few
cdr3_nt: TGTGCCAGCAGCCAATTTTTGCCCGGGAGTGAAAAACTGTTTTTT
cdr3_aa: CASSQFLPGSEKLFF

j_call: TRBJ2-2
v_call: TRBV4-1
d_call: TRBD1
clone_size: .
cdr3_nt: TGCGCCAGCAGCCGGGGACAGGGGATGCCCGGGGAGCTGTTTTTT
cdr3_aa: CASSRGQGMPGELFF

j_call: TRBJ1-5
v_call: TRBV2
d_call: .
clone_size: .
cdr3_nt: TGTGCCAGCAGTGAAAACAGGGTAGTAAATCAGCCCCAGCATTTT
cdr3_aa: CASSENRVVNQPQHF

j_call: TRBJ2-7
v_call: TRBV11-2
d_call: .
clone_size: once
cdr3_nt: TGTGCCAGCAGCTTAGGACCTACAGTCTACGAGCAGTACTTC
cdr3_aa: CASSLGPTVYEQYF

j_call: TRBJ1-1
v_call: TRBV5-4
d_call: .
clone_size: .
cdr3_nt: TGTGCCAGCAGCTTGGGGGGAGCGGTAGGAACTGAAGCTTTCTTT
cdr3_aa: CASSLGGAVGTEAFF

j_call: TRBJ2-1
v_call: TRBV7-2
d_call: .
clone_size: once
cdr3_nt: TGTGCCAGCAGCTTAGGGGTCGGGACTCTAGTATACAATGAGCAGTTCTTC
cdr3_aa: CASSLGVGTLVYNEQFF

j_call: TRBJ2-2
v_call: TRBV30
d_call: .
clone_size: once
cdr3_nt: TGTGCCTGGAGTCGTACTAGCACCGGGGAGCTGTTTTTT
cdr3_aa: CAWSRTSTGELFF

j_call: TRBJ2-2
v_call: TRBV7-3
d_call: .
clone_size: .
cdr3_nt: TGTGCCAGCAGCTTGGTAGGGGGGGCCGGGGAGCTGTTTTTT
cdr3_aa: CASSLVGGAGELFF

j_call: TRBJ1-1
v_call: TRBV29-1
d_call: .
clone_size: .
cdr3_nt: TGCAGCGTTGAAGATCTTACAGTCATGAACACTGAAGCTTTCTTT
cdr3_aa: CSVEDLTVMNTEAFF

j_call: TRBJ1-3
v_call: TRBV4-3
d_call: .
clone_size: .
cdr3_nt: TGCGCCAGCAGCCCGGGACTCCTGTCCGCTGGAAACACCATATATTTT
cdr3_aa: CASSPGLLSAGNTIYF